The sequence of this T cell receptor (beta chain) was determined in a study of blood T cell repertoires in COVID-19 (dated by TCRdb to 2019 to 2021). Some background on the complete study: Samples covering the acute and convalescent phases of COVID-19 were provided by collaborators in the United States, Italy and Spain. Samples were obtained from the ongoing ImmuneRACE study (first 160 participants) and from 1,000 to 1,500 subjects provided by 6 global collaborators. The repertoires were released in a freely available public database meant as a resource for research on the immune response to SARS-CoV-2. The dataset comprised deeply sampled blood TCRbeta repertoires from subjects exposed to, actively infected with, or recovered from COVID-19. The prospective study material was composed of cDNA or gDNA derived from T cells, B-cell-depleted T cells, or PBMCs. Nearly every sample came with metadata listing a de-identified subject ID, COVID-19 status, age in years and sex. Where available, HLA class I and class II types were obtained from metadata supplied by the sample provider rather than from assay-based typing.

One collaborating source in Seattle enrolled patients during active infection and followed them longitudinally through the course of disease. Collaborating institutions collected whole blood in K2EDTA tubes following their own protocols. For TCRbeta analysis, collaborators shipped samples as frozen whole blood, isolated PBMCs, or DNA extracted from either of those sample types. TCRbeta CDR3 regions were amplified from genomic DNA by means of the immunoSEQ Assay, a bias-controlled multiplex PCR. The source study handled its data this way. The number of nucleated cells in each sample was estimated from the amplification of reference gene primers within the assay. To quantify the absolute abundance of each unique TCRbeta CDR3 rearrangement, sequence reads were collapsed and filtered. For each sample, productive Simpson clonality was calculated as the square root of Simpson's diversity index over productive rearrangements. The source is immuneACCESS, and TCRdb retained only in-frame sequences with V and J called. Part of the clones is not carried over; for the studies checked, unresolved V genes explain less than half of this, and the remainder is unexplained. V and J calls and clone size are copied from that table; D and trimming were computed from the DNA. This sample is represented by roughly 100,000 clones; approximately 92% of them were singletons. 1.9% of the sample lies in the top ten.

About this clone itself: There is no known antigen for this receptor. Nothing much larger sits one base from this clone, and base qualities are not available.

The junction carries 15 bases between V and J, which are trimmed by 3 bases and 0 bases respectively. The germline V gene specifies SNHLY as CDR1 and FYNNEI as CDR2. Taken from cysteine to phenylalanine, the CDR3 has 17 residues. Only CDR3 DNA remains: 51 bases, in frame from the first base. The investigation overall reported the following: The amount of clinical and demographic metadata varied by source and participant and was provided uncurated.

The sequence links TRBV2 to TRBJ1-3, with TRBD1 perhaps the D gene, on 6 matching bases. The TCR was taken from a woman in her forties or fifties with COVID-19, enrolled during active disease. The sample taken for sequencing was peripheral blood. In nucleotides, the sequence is TGTGCCAGCAGTGATACGAGGGACACCAACTCTGGAAACACCATATATTTT. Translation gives CASSDTRDTNSGNTIYF.